The rows below give T cell receptor beta chains drawn from one sample of a study of T cells in Graves' hyperthyroidism and ophthalmopathy. TCRdb recomputed calls from the multiplex PCR reads with MiXCR, one row per CDR3 protein. The sample has more than 500,000 distinct CDR3 sequences; over 12% are singletons. The source material was blood. Source of these receptors: a woman between 35 and 50 years old with Graves' ophthalmopathy. Each CDR3 is given with its conserved first and last residue. D genes are given only for firm matches. Size tells how often a clone was seen (once, few, many) or the class of an expanded clone, and some rows leave it out.

>-|TRBV7-2|TRBJ2-7|once
CASSLHLASEQYF
TGTGCCAGCAGCCTACACCTAGCCAGCGAGCAGTACTTC
>-|TRBV2|TRBJ2-7|many
CASKPGADRTYEQYF
TGTGCCAGCAAACCCGGCGCCGACAGGACCTACGAGCAGTACTTC
>TRBD1|TRBV12-3/TRBV12-4|TRBJ1-2|many
CASSRVLSRGLFVYGYTF
TGTGCCAGCAGCCGGGTCTTGTCCAGGGGGCTATTCGTCTATGGCTACACCTTC
>TRBD1|TRBV24-1|TRBJ2-7|-
CATSETGGYEQYF
TGTGCCACCAGTGAGACAGGGGGCTACGAGCAGTACTTC
>TRBD1|TRBV4-2|TRBJ1-1|few
CASSDRPGQGAEAFF
TGTGCCAGCAGCGATAGGCCGGGACAGGGGGCTGAAGCTTTCTTT
>-|TRBV4-3|TRBJ2-2|many
CASSQDMVTNTGELFF
TGCGCCAGCAGCCAAGATATGGTAACGAACACCGGGGAGCTGTTTTTT
>-|TRBV7-2|TRBJ2-7|many
CASSSGGTVRGEQYF
TGTGCCAGCAGCTCGGGAGGGACAGTCCGTGGGGAGCAGTACTTC
>-|TRBV4-1|TRBJ2-7|many
CASSQASIPGMRYEQYF
TGCGCCAGCAGCCAAGCGTCAATCCCGGGTATGCGGTACGAGCAGTACTTC
>-|TRBV6-1|TRBJ2-2|many
CASSEGTTNTGELFF
TGTGCCAGCAGTGAAGGGACTACCAACACCGGGGAGCTGTTTTTT
>-|TRBV18|TRBJ2-7|few
CASSPPSNEQYF
TGTGCCAGCTCACCTCCGAGCAACGAGCAGTACTTC
>-|TRBV29-1|TRBJ2-7|few
CSVGEGHPAPYEQYF
TGCAGCGTTGGGGAGGGACACCCCGCGCCCTACGAGCAGTACTTC
>-|TRBV6-1|TRBJ1-3|many
CASRDLLSGNTIYF
TGTGCCAGCAGGGATCTCCTATCTGGAAACACCATATATTTT
>TRBD1|TRBV29-1|TRBJ2-2|-
CSVRRDSLNTGELFF
TGCAGCGTTAGACGGGACAGTTTAAACACCGGGGAGCTGTTTTTT
>TRBD1|TRBV6-5|TRBJ2-7|-
CASSYLGQGNYEQYF
TGTGCCAGCAGTTACTTGGGACAGGGAAACTACGAGCAGTACTTC
>-|TRBV7-3|TRBJ2-7|-
CASSSSLAREQYF
TGTGCCAGCAGCTCATCACTAGCACGCGAGCAGTACTTC
>-|TRBV10-3|TRBJ1-2|many
CAISESRTNRYGYTF
TGTGCCATCAGTGAGTCGAGGACAAATCGCTATGGCTACACCTTC
>TRBD1|TRBV5-1|TRBJ2-7|-
CASSLGQGVGYEQYF
TGCGCCAGCAGCTTGGGACAGGGGGTGGGCTACGAGCAGTACTTC
>TRBD2|TRBV30|TRBJ2-3|few
CAWSPGGAQDTQYF
TGTGCCTGGAGCCCCGGGGGGGCGCAGGATACGCAGTATTTT
>-|TRBV20-1|TRBJ1-1|-
CSAGTYTEAFF
TGCAGTGCTGGGACCTACACTGAAGCTTTCTTT
>-|TRBV28|TRBJ1-2|few
CASSSGFTGYTF
TGTGCCAGCAGTTCCGGATTTACTGGCTACACCTTC
>-|TRBV30|TRBJ2-3|-
CAWGSGTVDTQYF
TGTGCCTGGGGGAGCGGGACAGTAGATACGCAGTATTTT
>TRBD2|TRBV20-1|TRBJ2-5|many
CSAKLAGVETQYF
TGCAGTGCTAAACTAGCGGGAGTGGAGACCCAGTACTTC
>TRBD1|TRBV7-9|TRBJ2-7|many
CASSGGDRSYEQYF
TGTGCCAGCAGCGGTGGGGACAGGTCTTACGAGCAGTACTTC
>TRBD2|TRBV4-1|TRBJ2-7|few
CASSGLAGRGDEQYF
TGCGCCAGCAGCGGACTAGCGGGAAGGGGGGACGAGCAGTACTTC
>TRBD1|TRBV5-1|TRBJ2-3|-
CASSSGQGETDTQYF
TGCGCCAGCAGCTCCGGACAGGGAGAGACAGATACGCAGTATTTT
>-|TRBV28|TRBJ1-1|few
CASLTYTEAFF
TGTGCCAGCCTCACCTACACTGAAGCTTTCTTT
>TRBD2|TRBV20-1|TRBJ2-7|-
CSAKPGTSGSYEQYF
TGCAGTGCTAAACCCGGGACTAGCGGGAGCTACGAGCAGTACTTC
>-|TRBV11-2|TRBJ1-3|many
CASSLDQSGNTIYF
TGTGCCAGCAGCTTAGATCAATCTGGAAACACCATATATTTT
>TRBD1|TRBV20-1|TRBJ2-5|many
CSARNPGGGETQYF
TGCAGTGCTAGAAACCCAGGGGGTGGCGAGACCCAGTACTTC
>TRBD2|TRBV19|TRBJ2-7|-
CASSNSGGTYEQYF
TGTGCCAGTAGTAACTCGGGGGGTACCTACGAGCAGTACTTC
>TRBD2|TRBV24-1|TRBJ2-7|many
CATSLSGRANEQYF
TGTGCCACCAGTCTTAGCGGGAGAGCCAACGAGCAGTACTTC
>TRBD2|TRBV5-1|TRBJ2-7|-
CASNPSGRILEQYF
TGCGCCAGCAACCCTAGCGGGAGGATTCTCGAGCAGTACTTC
>-|TRBV12-3/TRBV12-4|TRBJ2-5|many
CASRVGYQETQYF
TGTGCCAGCAGGGTGGGCTACCAAGAGACCCAGTACTTC
>TRBD1|TRBV27|TRBJ1-6|-
CASSLGRDRENSPLHF
TGTGCCAGCAGTCTGGGGCGGGACAGAGAAAATTCACCCCTCCACTTT
>-|TRBV7-2|TRBJ1-4|few
CASSLASATNEKLFF
TGTGCCAGCAGCTTAGCCTCGGCAACTAATGAAAAACTGTTTTTT